This TCR beta chain was recorded in a study of cytomegalovirus exposure and HLA in healthy donors. Study observations and caveats: Productive status was seen about 87% or about 30% of the time for most TCR beta V segments in an earlier analysis. A later analysis linked 16,951 TCR beta sequences to HLA alleles at 0.05 false discovery rate. Specificity of three CMV-associated chains for CMV antigens was verified in vitro.

Comment on this clone: Its matching antigen is unknown.

Germline-derived CDR1 and CDR2 are MNHEY and SMNVEV (reference sequence). V dropped 7 bases and J dropped 4; count of bases not matched to a gene: 8. The CDR3 sequence is 15 residues long. The PCR had 60 Vbeta and 13 Jbeta primers. This table comes from immunoSEQ multiplex PCR, and its TCRdb copy is limited to in-frame clones, with some not included. In the table there are under 65,000 clones, just under 85% of which are singletons. The rearrangement uses TRBV27 and TRBJ2-2, with 8 bases aligning to TRBD1. The sample comprised PBMCs. The source is a man aged 50-60 years in good health and CMV-seronegative. The CDR3 sequence is CASKSRGQSTGELFF. DNA for the CDR3: TGTGCCAGCAAAAGCAGGGGGCAGAGCACCGGGGAGCTGTTTTTT.